This entry lists 21 T cell receptor beta chains sequenced from one sample in a study of beta chain features in type 1 diabetes. As every portion of the isolated RNA was reverse transcribed, the sequencing read expressed TCRB transcripts. Assay used: immunoSEQ multiplex PCR; TCRdb lists only in-frame clones, some missing. The top ten clones hold about 6.7% of a sample with roughly 300,000 clones, around 15% of them seen once. Sequencing was performed on central memory CD4+ T cells from blood. The receptor set was obtained from a man aged 25 to 40 in good health.

The chain recombines TRBV19 with TRBJ2-5, with D possibly being TRBD2 (5 bases). The V gene lost 1 base and the J gene lost 5 bases, with 8 bases spanning the gap. The germline CDR1 and CDR2 sequences are LNHDA and SQIVND (reference sequence). This CDR3 contains 13 residues. CDR3 region: CASSIVREETQYF. The CDR3 DNA follows: TGTGCCAGTAGTATAGTTAGGGAGGAGACCCAGTACTTC.

The genes are TRBV27 and TRBJ1-1; the D is unclear. Germline V gene sequence: CDR1 MNHEY, CDR2 SMNVEV (reference sequence). The CDR3 contains 13 residues. V was clipped by 3 bases and J by 0 bases, with 5 bases between them. This chain's CDR3 is CASSFQVNTEAFF. Here the CDR3 DNA reads TGTGCCAGCAGTTTTCAGGTGAACACTGAAGCTTTCTTT.

This clone was counted between two and nine times. J is TRBJ2-5 and V is TRBV9; D not certain. This CDR3 has 14 residues. Germline lookup yields CDR1 SGDLS and CDR2 YYNGEE. V was clipped by 0 bases and J by 2 bases, with 8 bases between them. CDR3 DNA: TGTGCCAGCAGCGTAGCTACAACTCAAGAGACCCAGTACTTC. It encodes CASSVATTQETQYF.

This clone was seen repeatedly, ten times or more. The V and J genes are TRBV9 and TRBJ1-2; no reliable D call. The CDR3 runs to 13 residues. Trimming removed 4 bases from V and 0 bases from J, with 7 bases in between. Germline assignment: CDR1 SGDLS and CDR2 YYNGEE. The CDR3 sequence is CASSRDPNYGYTF. For the CDR3, the DNA is TGTGCCAGCAGCCGAGACCCTAACTATGGCTACACCTTC.

The chain is built from TRBV7-2 and TRBJ1-2; 8 nucleotides align to TRBD1. The germline gives CDR1 SGHTA, CDR2 FQGNSA. Germline trimming cut 5 bases from V and 7 bases from J; bases unmatched to any gene: 6. This CDR3 has 13 amino acids. CDR3 amino acids: CASSPGQALGYTF. The CDR3 DNA sequence: TGTGCCAGCAGCCCGGGACAGGCGCTTGGCTACACCTTC.

This chain connects TRBV7-8 to TRBJ2-1; D perhaps matches TRBD1 (6 bases). Between the trimmed V and J ends, which lost 1 base and 9 bases, there was a span of 16 bases. Germline V gene data show CDR1 as SGHVS and CDR2 as FQNEAQ. The CDR3 runs to 15 residues. This CDR3 reads CASSLDSGAVGEQFF. CDR3 DNA sequence: TGTGCCAGCAGCTTAGATTCAGGGGCGGTGGGTGAGCAGTTCTTC.

The rearrangement joins TRBV19 to TRBJ1-5, with TRBD1 as a possible D gene (5 bases). Germline V gives CDR1 LNHDA, CDR2 SQIVND (reference sequence). V dropped 1 base and J dropped 4 bases, with 8 bases sitting between them. The CDR3 extends over 14 amino acids. The CDR3 reads CASSIVGGNQPQHF. The CDR3 DNA is TGTGCCAGTAGTATAGTTGGGGGAAATCAGCCCCAGCATTTT.

This clone was observed a few times. The chain uses TRBV30 and TRBJ1-5; tentative D call: TRBD1 (5 bases). Germline lookup yields CDR1 GTSNPN and CDR2 SVGIG (reference sequence). The CDR3 is 14 residues long. Trimming left V 5 bases short and J 6 bases short, with 17 bases between. CDR3 sequence (DNA): TGTGCCTGGTGTGGGGGAACGAGAAGTCAGCCCCAGCATTTT. As protein: CAWCGGTRSQPQHF.

V gene TRBV16 combines with J gene TRBJ1-5, with D unclear. Between the trimmed V and J ends, which lost 2 bases and 4 bases, there was a span of 9 bases. In germline, CDR1 is KGHSY, CDR2 FQNENV. The CDR3 extends over 14 amino acids. The CDR3 loop is CASSQQANNQPQHF. CDR3 coding DNA: TGTGCCAGCAGCCAACAAGCAAATAATCAGCCCCAGCATTTT.

This clone has more than one count but fewer than ten. The V and J genes are TRBV7-2 and TRBJ2-2; TRBD2 matches 9 bases. Germline V gene lookup returns CDR1 SGHTA and CDR2 FQGNSA. Trimming took 5 bases from V and 2 from J; bases not matched to a gene: 3. The CDR3 is 15 residues long. This CDR3 is CASSPSGINTGELFF. CDR3 DNA: TGTGCCAGCAGCCCTAGCGGGATTAACACCGGGGAGCTGTTTTTT.

This clone was seen at least ten times. The J gene is TRBJ1-1, the V gene TRBV19; D is unclear. V lost 5 bases to trimming and J lost 1 base, with 8 bases between them. Per the germline V gene, CDR1 is LNHDA and CDR2 is SQIVND (reference sequence). The CDR3 loop spans 13 amino acids. In DNA, the CDR3 is TGTGCCAGTAGTTGGCAGGAGAACACTGAAGCTTTCTTT. Translation: CASSWQENTEAFF.

The gene calls are TRBV2 and TRBJ2-3; a weak D match, TRBD2 (6 bases). Germline assignment: CDR1 SNHLY and CDR2 FYNNEI. The V end was cut by 9 bases, the J end by 2 bases, with 15 bases between. CDR3 length: 14 residues. CDR3 nucleotide sequence: TGTGCCAGAAGTTTGGGGGGTTACACAGATACGCAGTATTTT. Translating it yields CARSLGGYTDTQYF.

This clone was seen only a few times. The rearrangement joins TRBV5-6 to TRBJ1-2; possible D gene TRBD1, 6 bases. There are 15 residues in the CDR3. Trimming took 1 base from V and 7 from J, leaving 17 bases between them. Per germline, CDR1 SGHDT and CDR2 YYEEEE. The CDR3 sequence is CASSLFSPGDRGYTF. Here the CDR3 DNA reads TGTGCCAGCAGCTTGTTTAGCCCAGGGGATCGTGGCTACACCTTC. The whole variable domain, remainder taken from reference TRBV5-6 and TRBJ1-2, is DAGVTQSPTHLIKTRGQQVTLRCSPKSGHDTVSWYQQALGQGPQFIFQYYEEEERQRGNFPDRFSGHQFPNYSSELNVNALLLGDSALYLCASSLFSPGDRGYTFGSGTRLTVV.

The gene calls are TRBV4-2 and TRBJ2-1; no clear D. The CDR3 runs 14 residues. V was shortened by 7 bases and J by 4 bases, with 14 bases between the two germline ends. Germline V gene lookup returns CDR1 LGHNA and CDR2 YNFKEQ. CDR3 DNA: TGTGCCAGCACCCCGTCAGCCGCGTACAATGAGCAGTTCTTC. It is translated as CASTPSAAYNEQFF.

This clone was counted between two and nine times. V and J are TRBV6-6 and TRBJ2-3; 7 bases fit TRBD1. Germline V gene data show CDR1 as MNHNY and CDR2 as SVGAGI (reference sequence). The CDR3 runs 15 residues. Germline trimming cut 6 bases from V and 6 bases from J; bases unmatched to any gene: 12. Here the CDR3 reads CASRPGTAVGDTQYF. The CDR3 nucleotides read TGTGCCAGCAGGCCGGGGACAGCAGTCGGGGATACGCAGTATTTT.

This clone has a handful of counts. J is TRBJ1-5 and V is TRBV14; 9 bases fit TRBD1. The CDR3 length is 17 residues. The V segment lost 0 bases and the J segment 2 bases; nucleotides outside the gene matches: 5. Per the germline V gene, CDR1 is SGHDN and CDR2 is FVKESK. The CDR3 bases are TGTGCCAGCAGCCAAGAGGCACAGGGGGCACGCAATCAGCCCCAGCATTTT. It specifies CASSQEAQGARNQPQHF.

The CDR3 protein is CASSDLGNTEAFF. The CDR3 DNA follows: TGTGCCAGCAGCGATCTGGGGAACACTGAAGCTTTCTTT. This rearrangement joins TRBV2 to TRBJ1-1; D gene unclear. Germline CDR1 and CDR2: SNHLY and FYNNEI. The CDR3 consists of 13 residues. Trimming cost V 6 bases and J 1 base, with 9 bases left between them.

The chain joins TRBV5-1 to TRBJ2-5, with a possible D match to TRBD1 (5 bases). CDR1 and CDR2 (germline): SGHRS, YFSETQ. The CDR3 contains 14 residues. The ends were cut back, 4 bases at V and 1 base at J, with 11 bases in the middle. CDR3 sequence (DNA): TGCGCCAGCAGCCCGCTGACAGCCCAAGAGACCCAGTACTTC. Protein: CASSPLTAQETQYF.

This clone was seen only a few times. The genes are TRBV29-1 and TRBJ1-1, with D possibly being TRBD1 (6 bases). There are 14 residues in the CDR3. Trimming cost V 7 bases and J 4 bases, with 19 bases left between them. The germline gives CDR1 SQVTM, CDR2 ANQGSEA. Here the CDR3 reads CSGREGGFGTEAFF. CDR3 in DNA: TGCAGCGGAAGGGAGGGGGGGTTTGGCACTGAAGCTTTCTTT.

The table lists this clone with a few counts. CDR3 region: CASSLFGGLSANEKLFF. CDR3 coding DNA: TGTGCCAGCAGCTTGTTCGGGGGGCTTTCGGCTAATGAAAAACTGTTTTTT. The chain couples TRBV5-4 to TRBJ1-4, with D perhaps TRBD1 (6 bases). V was trimmed by 1 base and J by 3 bases, leaving 16 bases between them. This CDR3 is built from 17 residues. CDR1 and CDR2 from the germline V gene are SGHNT and YYREEE (reference sequence).

V usage is TRBV29-1 and J usage is TRBJ2-1; 9 bases are a match to TRBD2. This CDR3 has 14 amino acids. Germline V gives CDR1 SQVTM, CDR2 ANQGSEA. Losses at the gene ends were 4 bases for V and 2 bases for J; bases not matched to a gene: 3. This CDR3 is CSVVGGRAYNEQFF. The CDR3 DNA reads as TGCAGCGTTGTGGGCGGGAGGGCCTACAATGAGCAGTTCTTC.